The clone carrying this T cell receptor (beta chain) was seen only a few times. In the original processing: Cell counts per sample came from amplifying reference gene primers. Assay used: immunoSEQ multiplex PCR; TCRdb lists only in-frame clones, some missing. V, J and clone size are taken as reported in that table, and D and trimming were inferred from the DNA itself. The sample consists of 250,000 or so clones, about 85% of them appearing once. This specimen belongs to a study of blood T cell repertoires in COVID-19. Study summary: T cells, B-cell-depleted T cells, or PBMCs supplied cDNA or gDNA.

The source of this sequence is a man aged 25 to 45 who had recovered from COVID-19. The sequencing sample was made of PBMCs or T cells enriched from blood (not recorded which).

CDR3 in amino acids: CASSPPRTGVTSNYGYTF. DNA of the CDR3: TGTGCCAGCAGCCCCCCCCGGACAGGGGTGACTTCAAACTATGGCTACACCTTC. The chain combines TRBV7-9 with TRBJ1-2, with TRBD1 identical over 9 bases. Unmatched junction bases numbered 15, after V lost 5 bases and J lost 2 bases. The CDR3 has 18 residues. In germline, CDR1 is SEHNR, CDR2 FQNEAQ (reference sequence).